The rows below give T cell receptor beta chains drawn from one sample of a study of T cells in Graves' hyperthyroidism and ophthalmopathy. A single record per CDR3 protein comes from TCRdb applying MiXCR to the multiplex PCR reads. The sample contains hundreds of thousands of distinct CDR3 sequences, less than 25% of which appear only once. Sequencing was carried out using blood. These receptors originate from a man aged 25-45 years with Graves' ophthalmopathy. The CDR3 runs from the conserved cysteine through the conserved F or W. A D gene is named only where the DNA matches it firmly. Not all rows give a size; the values are once, few, many and, for expanded clones, a class.

>-|TRBV7-2|TRBJ2-3|-
CASSHDGTLAGGDTQYF
TGTGCCAGCAGCCACGACGGGACTCTAGCCGGTGGAGATACGCAGTATTTT
>TRBD1|TRBV11-2|TRBJ2-7|many
CASSTLTGLSYEQYF
TGTGCCAGCAGCACCCTGACAGGGTTGTCCTACGAGCAGTACTTC
>-|TRBV7-2|TRBJ2-7|few
CASSPQASSYEQYF
TGTGCCAGCAGCCCTCAGGCCAGCTCCTACGAGCAGTACTTC
>-|TRBV4-3|TRBJ2-5|-
CASSQEIMGQQETQYF
TGCGCCAGCAGCCAAGAAATCATGGGGCAGCAAGAGACCCAGTACTTC
>-|TRBV27|TRBJ2-7|many
CASSPGLWAYEQYF
TGTGCCAGCAGTCCAGGGCTTTGGGCCTACGAGCAGTACTTC
>-|TRBV4-3|TRBJ1-5|few
CASSQVKGVNQPQHF
TGCGCCAGCAGCCAAGTTAAGGGAGTAAATCAGCCCCAGCATTTT
>TRBD2|TRBV12-3/TRBV12-4|TRBJ2-1|-
CASREAGGFDNEQFF
TGTGCCAGCAGGGAAGCGGGAGGCTTTGACAATGAGCAGTTCTTC
>TRBD1|TRBV28|TRBJ1-5|few
CASSSGTGILGSNQPQHF
TGTGCCAGCTCATCCGGGACAGGGATTTTGGGTAGCAATCAGCCCCAGCATTTT
>TRBD2|TRBV6-1|TRBJ2-3|few
CASSPTSDSTDTQYF
TGTGCCAGCAGTCCTACTAGCGATAGCACAGATACGCAGTATTTT
>TRBD2|TRBV30|TRBJ2-7|-
CAFMTGTSSVGQYF
TGTGCCTTCATGACCGGGACTAGTTCCGTCGGGCAGTACTTC
>TRBD1|TRBV20-1|TRBJ1-5|few
CSAIQGGRSQPQHF
TGCAGTGCCATACAGGGGGGAAGGTCTCAGCCCCAGCATTTT
>-|TRBV13|TRBJ2-1|-
CASSLAGKNEQFF
TGTGCCAGCAGCTTAGCGGGAAAAAATGAGCAGTTCTTC
>TRBD2|TRBV5-6|TRBJ2-7|-
CASSFGRHEQYF
TGTGCCAGCAGCTTCGGGAGGCACGAGCAGTACTTC
>TRBD1|TRBV9|TRBJ1-3|-
CASSGWDRLSSGNTIYF
TGTGCCAGCAGCGGGTGGGACAGGTTAAGCTCTGGAAACACCATATATTTT
>-|TRBV10-3|TRBJ1-5|many
CAISVTGTGNQPQHF
TGTGCCATCAGTGTAACGGGAACAGGGAATCAGCCCCAGCATTTT
>-|TRBV20-1|TRBJ2-3|-
CSARVSRGLTDTQYF
TGCAGTGCTAGAGTCTCGCGGGGACTCACAGATACGCAGTATTTT
>TRBD2|TRBV30|TRBJ2-7|-
CAWSGGLAGDYEQYF
TGTGCCTGGAGTGGGGGACTAGCGGGGGATTACGAGCAGTACTTC
>-|TRBV7-2|TRBJ2-5|many
CASSLETFIPGLETQYF
TGTGCCAGCAGCTTAGAGACCTTTATACCGGGCCTAGAGACCCAGTACTTC
>-|TRBV4-1|TRBJ1-6|few
CASSRFSADNSPLHF
TGCGCCAGCAGCCGCTTCTCGGCAGATAATTCACCCCTCCACTTT
>TRBD1|TRBV6-1|TRBJ1-2|-
CASSLSGTGDGYTF
TGTGCCAGCAGTCTGTCCGGGACAGGGGATGGCTACACCTTC
>TRBD1|TRBV24-1|TRBJ1-2|-
CATSEGTAYGYTF
TGTGCCACCAGTGAGGGGACAGCCTATGGCTACACCTTC
>-|TRBV4-1|TRBJ1-1|-
CASSSTGHLNTEAFF
TGCGCCAGCAGCTCAACGGGACATCTGAACACTGAAGCTTTCTTT
>TRBD1|TRBV9|TRBJ2-2|few
CASSVVGQETTGELFF
TGTGCCAGCAGCGTAGTGGGACAGGAGACCACCGGGGAGCTGTTTTTT
>TRBD1|TRBV12-3/TRBV12-4|TRBJ2-2|few
CASSLARDRGSRLNTGELFF
TGTGCCAGCAGTTTAGCCCGGGACAGGGGCTCCCGCCTAAACACCGGGGAGCTGTTTTTT
>-|TRBV4-1|TRBJ1-6|many
CASSQESGMTAPLHF
TGCGCCAGCAGCCAAGAAAGCGGGATGACGGCACCCCTCCACTTT
>TRBD1|TRBV29-1|TRBJ1-1|few
CSGQRQGNTEAFF
TGCAGCGGTCAACGACAGGGGAACACTGAAGCTTTCTTT
>TRBD1|TRBV18|TRBJ1-5|few
CASSRDRDVQPQHF
TGTGCCAGCTCACGGGACAGGGATGTTCAGCCCCAGCATTTT
>-|TRBV5-1|TRBJ1-1|-
CASSWGPGGTEAFF
TGCGCCAGCAGCTGGGGGCCGGGAGGTACTGAAGCTTTCTTT
>TRBD1|TRBV7-9|TRBJ2-2|few
CASSSTIFPRTGVKSGELFF
TGTGCCAGCAGCTCGACAATCTTCCCTCGGACAGGGGTGAAGAGCGGGGAGCTGTTTTTT
>-|TRBV12-3/TRBV12-4|TRBJ2-2|few
CASNRRDSTGELFF
TGTGCCAGCAACCGTAGGGATTCCACCGGGGAGCTGTTTTTT
>-|TRBV10-3|TRBJ2-2|few
CAISESSGPNTGELFF
TGTGCCATCAGTGAGTCCAGCGGGCCTAACACCGGGGAGCTGTTTTTT
>TRBD2|TRBV7-8|TRBJ2-1|few
CASSLASAGGYNEQFF
TGTGCCAGCAGCTTAGCGTCCGCGGGAGGTTACAATGAGCAGTTCTTC
>TRBD2|TRBV7-3|TRBJ2-3|-
CASSSGSEFTDTQYF
TGTGCCAGCAGTAGCGGGTCGGAATTCACAGATACGCAGTATTTT
>-|TRBV15|TRBJ2-1|-
CATSKPGSLQETKYF
TGTGCCACCAGTAAGCCAGGGAGCTTACAAGAGACCAAGTACTTC
>-|TRBV2|TRBJ2-1|-
CASSQVFGVNEQFF
TGTGCCAGCAGCCAGGTGTTTGGCGTTAATGAGCAGTTCTTC
>TRBD2|TRBV2|TRBJ2-3|many
CASSESVAGDHTDTQYF
TGTGCCAGCAGTGAGTCGGTAGCGGGAGATCACACAGATACGCAGTATTTT
>-|TRBV6-6|TRBJ2-5|-
CASSYNSQETQYF
TGTGCCAGCAGTTACAACAGCCAAGAGACCCAGTACTTC
>-|TRBV7-2|TRBJ2-5|few
CASSATLGRETQYF
TGTGCCAGCAGCGCCACTCTGGGTCGGGAGACCCAGTACTTC
>-|TRBV20-1|TRBJ1-5|many
CSARVGRHSNQPQHF
TGCAGTGCTAGAGTAGGCAGACATAGCAATCAGCCCCAGCATTTT
>-|TRBV30|TRBJ2-1|few
CAWSRDSINEQFF
TGTGCCTGGAGCAGGGACTCTATCAATGAGCAGTTCTTC
>TRBD1|TRBV10-3|TRBJ1-4|-
CAISPTGIGEKLFF
TGTGCCATCAGCCCGACAGGGATAGGCGAAAAACTGTTTTTT
>TRBD2|TRBV2|TRBJ2-7|many
CASRGGKAGLANYEQYF
TGTGCCAGCAGGGGGGGGAAAGCGGGACTTGCTAACTACGAGCAGTACTTC
>TRBD1|TRBV20-1|TRBJ1-3|-
CSASTGTGNTIYF
TGCAGTGCTTCGACAGGGACTGGAAACACCATATATTTT
>-|TRBV12-3/TRBV12-4|TRBJ1-1|few
CASSPAPNTEAFF
TGTGCCAGCAGTCCCGCCCCGAACACTGAAGCTTTCTTT